This T cell receptor beta chain was identified in a study of T cells in narcolepsy (dated by TCRdb to 2016 to 2019). Background for the entire study: Patients with narcolepsy type 1 or type 2 (NT1, NT2) were enrolled in the study together with healthy control donors. The study used TCR Vbeta sequencing to track clonotypes in blood and CSF while looking for autoreactive T cells in narcolepsy patients that target self-antigens of hypocretin neurons (hypocretin, TRIB2).

The full study reports these points: Patients and controls had comparable numbers of sequenced blood memory CD4+ clonotypes, averaging about 37,000 and 33,000, respectively. According to the report, autoreactive clonotypes were detected serially in the blood of the same patients and of different patients, but not in healthy controls. No sequences matching autoreactive T cell clones were present in some of the blood memory CD4+ repertoires from patients and controls. Plots comparing CSF and blood CD4+ T cell clonotypes from the same patient highlighted HCRT-specific and TRIB2-specific autoreactive clonotypes.

About this clone itself: The antigen this receptor binds is unknown. No per-base quality is available; no much larger clone lies one base away.

For TCR Vbeta sequencing, memory CD4+ T cells were sorted ex vivo from the peripheral blood of both healthy controls and narcolepsy patients. V is cut by 2 bases and J by 6 bases, and the space between the germline ends is 11 bases. The germline V gene gives CDR1 as SGHDN and CDR2 as FVKESK. The CDR3, from cysteine to phenylalanine, totals 14 residues. This entry keeps only the CDR3 DNA: 42 bases, framed from base 1. The library relied on the immunoSEQ multiplex PCR assay. TCRdb carries this immuneACCESS record with in-frame sequences only. Its versions omit some clonotypes, under half of them owing to an unresolved V gene in the studies checked, with the rest unexplained. The sample records some 32,000 clones, roughly 82% of which are singletons. Of the sample, approximately 1.1% falls within the top ten clones.

The V gene is TRBV14 and the J gene is TRBJ1-3; there is no confident call for the D gene. Specimen: CD45RA- memory CD4+ T cells from PBMCs. The cell subset or site label on this specimen signifies: memory T cells sorted ex vivo from peripheral blood. This TCR was recovered from a human donor with narcolepsy. The DNA reads TGTGCCAGCAGCCAACTTCAGAAGCCAAACACCATATATTTT. This translates into CASSQLQKPNTIYF.